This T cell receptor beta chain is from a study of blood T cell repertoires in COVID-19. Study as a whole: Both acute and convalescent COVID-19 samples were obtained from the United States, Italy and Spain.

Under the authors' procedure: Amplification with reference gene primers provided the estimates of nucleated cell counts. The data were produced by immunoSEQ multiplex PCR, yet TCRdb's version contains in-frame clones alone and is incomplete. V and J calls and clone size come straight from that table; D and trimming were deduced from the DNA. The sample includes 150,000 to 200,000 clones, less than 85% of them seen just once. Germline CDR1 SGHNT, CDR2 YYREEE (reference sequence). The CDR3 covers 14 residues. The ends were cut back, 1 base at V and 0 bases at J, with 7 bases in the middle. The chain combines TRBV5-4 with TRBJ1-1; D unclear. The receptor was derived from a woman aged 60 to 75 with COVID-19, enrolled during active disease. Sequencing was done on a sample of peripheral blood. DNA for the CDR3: TGTGCCAGCAGCTTGCCCAGGTTGAACACTGAAGCTTTCTTT. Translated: CASSLPRLNTEAFF.